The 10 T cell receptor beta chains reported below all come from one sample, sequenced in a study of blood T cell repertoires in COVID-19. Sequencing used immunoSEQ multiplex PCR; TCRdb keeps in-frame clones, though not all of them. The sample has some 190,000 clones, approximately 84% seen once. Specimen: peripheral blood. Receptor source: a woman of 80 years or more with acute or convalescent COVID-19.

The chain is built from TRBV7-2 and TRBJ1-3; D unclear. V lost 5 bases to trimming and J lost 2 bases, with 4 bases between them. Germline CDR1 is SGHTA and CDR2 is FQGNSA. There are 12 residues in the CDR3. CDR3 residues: CASSPTGNTIYF. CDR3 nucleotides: TGTGCCAGCAGCCCCACTGGAAACACCATATATTTT. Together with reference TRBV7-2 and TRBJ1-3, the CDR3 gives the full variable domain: GAGVSQSPSNKVTEKGKDVELRCDPISGHTALYWYRQSLGQGLEFLIYFQGNSAPDKSGLPSDRFSAERTGGSVSTLTIQRTQQEDSAVYLCASSPTGNTIYFGEGSWLTVV.

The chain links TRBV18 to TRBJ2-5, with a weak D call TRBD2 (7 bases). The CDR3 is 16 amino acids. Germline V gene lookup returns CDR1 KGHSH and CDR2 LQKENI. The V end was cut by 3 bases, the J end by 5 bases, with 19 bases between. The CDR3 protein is CASSPNIGGGFETQYF. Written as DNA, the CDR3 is TGTGCCAGCTCACCGAACATAGGGGGGGGTTTCGAGACCCAGTACTTC.

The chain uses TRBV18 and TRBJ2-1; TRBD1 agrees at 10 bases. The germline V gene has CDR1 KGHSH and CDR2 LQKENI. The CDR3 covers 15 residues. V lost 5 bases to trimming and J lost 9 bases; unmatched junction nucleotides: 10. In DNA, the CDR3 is TGTGCCAGCTCATTCGCCGGGACAGGGGTTACTGAGCAGTTCTTC. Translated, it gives CASSFAGTGVTEQFF.

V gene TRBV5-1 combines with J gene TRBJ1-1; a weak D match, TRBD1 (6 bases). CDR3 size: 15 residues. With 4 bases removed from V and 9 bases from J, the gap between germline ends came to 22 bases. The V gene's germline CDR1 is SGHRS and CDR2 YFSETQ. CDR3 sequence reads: CASSPSGADRTQAFF. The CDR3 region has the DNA TGCGCCAGCAGCCCATCAGGGGCAGACCGTACGCAAGCTTTCTTT.

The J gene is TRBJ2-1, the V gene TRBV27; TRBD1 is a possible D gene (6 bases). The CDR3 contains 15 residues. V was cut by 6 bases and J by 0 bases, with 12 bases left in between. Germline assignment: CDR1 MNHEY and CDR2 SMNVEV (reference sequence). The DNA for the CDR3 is TGTGCCAGCAGCCTCTCACAGGGCTCCTACAATGAGCAGTTCTTC. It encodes CASSLSQGSYNEQFF.

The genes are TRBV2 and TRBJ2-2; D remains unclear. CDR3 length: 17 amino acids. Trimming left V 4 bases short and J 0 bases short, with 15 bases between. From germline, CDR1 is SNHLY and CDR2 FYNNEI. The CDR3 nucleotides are TGTGCCAGCAGTGGCCACGCAGGTCCCCCGAACACCGGGGAGCTGTTTTTT. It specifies CASSGHAGPPNTGELFF.

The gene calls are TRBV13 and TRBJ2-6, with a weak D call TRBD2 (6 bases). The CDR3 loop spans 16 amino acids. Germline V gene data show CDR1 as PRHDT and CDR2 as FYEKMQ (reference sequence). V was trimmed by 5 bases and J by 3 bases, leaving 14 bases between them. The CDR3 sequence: CASSRGKILGANVLTF. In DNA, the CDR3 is TGTGCCAGCAGCCGGGGGAAAATTCTTGGGGCCAACGTCCTGACTTTC.

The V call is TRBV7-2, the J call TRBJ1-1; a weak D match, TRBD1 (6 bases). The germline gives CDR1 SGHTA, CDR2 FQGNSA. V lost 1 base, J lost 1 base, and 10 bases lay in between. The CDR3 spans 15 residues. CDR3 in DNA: TGTGCCAGCAGCTTAGGGGGGCCCAGGAACACTGAAGCTTTCTTT. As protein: CASSLGGPRNTEAFF.

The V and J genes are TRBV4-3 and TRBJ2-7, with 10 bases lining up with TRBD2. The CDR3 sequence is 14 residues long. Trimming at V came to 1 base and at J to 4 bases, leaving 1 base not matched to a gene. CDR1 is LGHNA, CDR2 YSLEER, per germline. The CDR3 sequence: CASSQGTSGYEQYF. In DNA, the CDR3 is TGCGCCAGCAGCCAAGGGACTAGCGGATACGAGCAGTACTTC.

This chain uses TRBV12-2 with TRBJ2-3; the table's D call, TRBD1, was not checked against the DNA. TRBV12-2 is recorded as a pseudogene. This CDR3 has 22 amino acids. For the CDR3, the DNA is TGTGCAAGTCGCTTGAATTTCCCGGACAGGGGGCTAAGTGGGACCCACACAGATACGCAGTATTTT. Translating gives CASRLNFPDRGLSGTHTDTQYF.